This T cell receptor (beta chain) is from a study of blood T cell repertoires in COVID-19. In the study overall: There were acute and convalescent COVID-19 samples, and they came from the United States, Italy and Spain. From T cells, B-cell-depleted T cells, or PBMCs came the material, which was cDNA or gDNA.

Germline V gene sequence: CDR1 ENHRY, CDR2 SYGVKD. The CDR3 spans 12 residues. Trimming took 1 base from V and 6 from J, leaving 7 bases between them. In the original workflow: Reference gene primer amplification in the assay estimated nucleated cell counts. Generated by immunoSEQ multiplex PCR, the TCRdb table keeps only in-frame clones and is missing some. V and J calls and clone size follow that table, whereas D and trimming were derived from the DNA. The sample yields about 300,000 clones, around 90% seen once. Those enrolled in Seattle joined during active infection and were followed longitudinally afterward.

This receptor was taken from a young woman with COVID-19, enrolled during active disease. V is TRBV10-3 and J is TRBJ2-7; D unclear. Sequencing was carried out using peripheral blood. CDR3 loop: CAISEWRSEQYF. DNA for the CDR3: TGTGCCATCAGTGAGTGGAGAAGCGAGCAGTACTTC.